This entry describes one T cell receptor (beta chain). The antigen is unknown. The sample comes from a study of T cell responses to AZD1222 COVID-19 vaccine. Overall study results and limits: Donor demographics were predominantly white British with a female majority; clonal diversity may be underestimated.

Clones were read by immunoSEQ multiplex PCR, and TCRdb kept only the in-frame ones, dropping some. The sample comprises fewer than 130,000 clones, roughly 90% of which are singletons, and approximately 1.2% rests with the top ten. Trimming took 0 bases from V and 6 from J, leaving 16 bases between them. Germline V CDR1 and CDR2: LNHDA, SQIVND (reference sequence). This CDR3 is built from 16 residues. The sample here was peripheral blood, taken on day 0 of AZD1222 vaccination. The chain joins TRBV19 to TRBJ2-3; possible D gene TRBD1, 5 bases. This clonotype was obtained from an adult in good health. This CDR3 is CASSIEGTGLTDTQYF. The CDR3 bases are TGTGCCAGTAGTATAGAAGGTACAGGCCTCACGGATACGCAGTATTTT.